Described below is a single T cell receptor beta chain sequence and its context. Its antigen is not identified. Blood sampling was done at baseline, cycle 4 day 1, and cycle 7 day 1. This sample was taken from a study of OX40 agonist ivuxolimab in advanced cancers. Study in general: Two cutaneous melanoma patients and one hepatocellular carcinoma patient, three in all, had partial responses. Points from the study as a whole: Those patients achieving a partial response at 0.1-3.0 mg/kg showed among the lowest clonal expansion.

Method: immunoSEQ multiplex PCR; TCRdb's copy keeps in-frame clones and lacks some. The sample has about 83,000 clones, around 90% seen once. Trimming removed 2 bases from V and 3 bases from J, with 11 bases in between. The CDR3 runs 14 residues. Germline CDR1 and CDR2: MNHNS and SASEGT. The TCR comes from an adult with an advanced solid tumor such as melanoma, head and neck, liver or kidney cancer. The sequencing here drew on CD4+ or CD8+ T cells sorted from blood, taken in a trial of the OX40 agonist ivuxolimab. The V gene is TRBV6-1, the J gene TRBJ2-7; no firm D call. Here the CDR3 reads CASSENGLYYEQYF. The CDR3 DNA is TGTGCCAGCAGTGAAAACGGGTTATACTACGAGCAGTACTTC.